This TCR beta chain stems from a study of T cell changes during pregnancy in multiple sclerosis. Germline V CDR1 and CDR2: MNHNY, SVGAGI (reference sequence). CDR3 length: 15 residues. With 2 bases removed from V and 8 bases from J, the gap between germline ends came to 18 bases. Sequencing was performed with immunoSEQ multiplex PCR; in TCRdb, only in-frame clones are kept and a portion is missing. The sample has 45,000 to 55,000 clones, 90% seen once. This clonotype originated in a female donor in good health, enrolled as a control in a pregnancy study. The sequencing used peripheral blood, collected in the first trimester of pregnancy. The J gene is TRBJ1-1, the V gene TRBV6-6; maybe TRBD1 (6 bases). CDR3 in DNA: TGTGCCAGCAGTTACGGAGGAGCAGGGGTCGGAGAAGCTTTCTTT. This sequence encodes CASSYGGAGVGEAFF.